This T cell receptor beta chain was retrieved from a study of T cell changes during pregnancy in multiple sclerosis. Germline V gene lookup returns CDR1 MNHEY and CDR2 SVGAGI. Trimming at V came to 0 bases and at J to 4 bases, leaving 3 bases not matched to a gene. The CDR3 runs to 15 residues. Repertoires were generated with immunoSEQ multiplex PCR, while TCRdb's copy carries only in-frame clones and drops some. The sample consists of around 39,000 clones, over 80% of them appearing once. V gene TRBV6-5 combines with J gene TRBJ1-2; 9 nucleotides line up with TRBD1. The receptor's source is a female donor with multiple sclerosis, enrolled in a pregnancy study. Sequences were derived from CD8+ T cells from peripheral blood mononuclear cells, sampled before pregnancy. As DNA, the CDR3 is TGTGCCAGCAGTTACTCGAGGGACAGGGTCTATGGCTACACCTTC. Its translation: CASSYSRDRVYGYTF.